The 27 T cell receptor beta chains in this list originate from one sample, sequenced in a study of tumor-infiltrating lymphocytes in primary liver carcinoma. Total RNA amounting to around 540 ng was the source from which TCR beta cDNA was made with a constant-region primer. Libraries of TCR beta came from three nested multiplex PCR rounds with slightly modified ARM-PCR. Investigators reported that the first two PCR rounds, at 10 cycles each, used TRBV1-TRBV30 forward primers with a C-beta reverse primer. TCRdb called the multiplex PCR reads again in MiXCR, with one record for every CDR3 protein. The repertoire holds 20,000 or so distinct CDR3 sequences, with 80% as singletons. The tissue used was unsorted bulk material of about 19-34 mg. RNA and DNA were co-extracted from it with the AllPrep DNA/RNA mini kit. The sequenced material came from liver tumor tissue from sampling region 2. Described subset: tumor region T2, inferior pole. Receptor source: a woman aged 30 to 39 with primary liver carcinoma and hepatitis B virus infection.

Of note for this clonotype: A much bigger clone sits one base away, suggesting this may be a read error. CDR3 amino acids: CASNQDSGSGSIDKQFF. In DNA, the CDR3 is TGTGCCAGCAACCAAGATTCGGGTAGCGGGAGTATCGATAAGCAGTTCTTC. V and J are TRBV4-2 and TRBJ2-1; 9 bases are a match to TRBD2. Germline V gives CDR1 LGHNA, CDR2 YNFKEQ. The CDR3 is 17 amino acids.

Comment on this clonotype: This may come from a read error, since a much larger clone is one base off. The V and J genes are TRBV6-1 and TRBJ2-1; TRBD1 aligns across 7 bases. This CDR3 comprises 15 residues. Per the germline V gene, CDR1 is MNHNS and CDR2 is SASEGT. CDR3 residues: CASSGQDVSYNELFF. Here the CDR3 DNA reads TGTGCTAGCAGTGGACAGGACGTGTCCTACAATGAGCTGTTCTTC.

By share of the sample, this clonotype is medium-sized (0.01 to 0.1%). The rearrangement joins TRBV5-4 to TRBJ2-3; 8 positions agree with TRBD2. Germline V gene lookup returns CDR1 SGHNT and CDR2 YYREEE (reference sequence). V gave up 6 bases and J gave up 5 bases; unmatched junction bases: 2. The CDR3 runs to 12 residues. The CDR3 coding sequence is TGTGCCAGCAAAAGCGGGGGAGATACGCAGTATTTT. Translated: CASKSGGDTQYF.

Details on this clonotype: A read error may account for a junction end that differs from germline. The rearrangement links TRBV11-2 to TRBJ2-7; the D is unclear. The germline V gene encodes CDR1 SGHAT and CDR2 FQNNGV. The CDR3 is 12 residues long. The CDR3 region is CANSLESPEQNF. For the CDR3, the DNA is TGTGCCAACAGCTTAGAAAGCCCCGAGCAGAACTTC.

V usage is TRBV24-1 and J usage is TRBJ2-3, with unresolved D. V shed 3 bases and J shed 11 bases, with 17 bases lying between them. CDR3 size: 14 residues. Germline CDR1 reads KGHDR; CDR2 reads SFDVKD. The chain's CDR3 is CATSDAIGSVMQYF. The CDR3, as DNA: TGTGCCACCAGTGATGCTATTGGGTCGGTGATGCAGTATTTT.

Details on this clonotype: A read error may produce the germline difference seen at one junction end. V gene TRBV4-3 combines with J gene TRBJ2-7, with 7 bases matching TRBD2. Germline V gene data show CDR1 as LGHNA and CDR2 as YSLEER. The CDR3 extends over 18 amino acids. The CDR3 sequence: CANSQAVTGGHISYEHYF. The CDR3 nucleotides read TGCGCCAACAGCCAAGCTGTGACGGGGGGTCATATTAGCTACGAGCACTACTTC.

In this sample, this clonotype turned up many times. This chain uses TRBV19 with TRBJ2-7; 9 bases are shared with TRBD2. The trim removed 3 bases at V and 2 bases at J, leaving 2 bases unmatched. CDR1 and CDR2 (germline): LNHDA, SQIVND (reference sequence). The CDR3 is made up of 14 amino acids. The CDR3 is CASSIAGGPYEQYF. CDR3 in DNA: TGTGCCAGTAGTATCGCGGGAGGGCCCTACGAGCAGTACTTC.

This clonotype was counted a single time. Germline is not matched at one junction end, which may reflect a read error. The V and J genes are TRBV4-1 and TRBJ2-3, with D perhaps TRBD2 (5 bases). Germline V gene data show CDR1 as MGHRA and CDR2 as YSYEKL. The CDR3 has 18 residues. The CDR3 nucleotides are TGCGCCAGCAACCAACTAGGCATGGTAGCTGGAGACTCGGATACGCAGTACTTT. This codes for CASNQLGMVAGDSDTQYF.

On this clonotype itself: One end of the junction does not line up with germline, which may come from a read error. V gene TRBV4-3 combines with J gene TRBJ1-2; D possibly corresponds to TRBD1 (5 bases). In germline, CDR1 is LGHNA, CDR2 YSLEER. The CDR3 sequence is 14 residues long. CDR3 residues: CASSTELDIYGYTF. As DNA, the CDR3 is TGCGCCAGCAGCACTGAGTTGGACATCTATGGTTACACCTTC.

For this clonotype: Its ends do not fully match the called genes, so a read error is possible. The chain combines TRBV6-2 or TRBV6-3 with TRBJ1-5, with D possibly matching TRBD1 (6 bases). CDR1 is MNHEY, CDR2 SVGEGT, per germline. There are 13 residues in the CDR3. DNA of the CDR3: TGTGCCGGCAGTTACTGGGACAATCAGCCCCAGCATTTC. This translates into CAGSYWDNQPQHF.

As concerns this clonotype: A read error may account for a junction end that differs from germline. This chain uses TRBV10-3 with TRBJ2-5; unclear D gene. Germline V gives CDR1 ENHRY, CDR2 SYGVKD. CDR3 length equals 15 residues. The CDR3: CAINESATRQEIQYF. The CDR3, as DNA: TGTGCCATCAATGAGTCGGCTACCAGACAAGAGATTCAGTACTTC.

A remark on this clonotype: No conserved phenylalanine or tryptophan ends this CDR3, so it is likely a read error. The chain is built from TRBV11-2 and TRBJ1-1; TRBD1 might be the D (5 bases). V was clipped by 6 bases and J by 7 bases, with 21 bases between them. This CDR3 has 15 amino acids. Germline V gene lookup returns CDR1 SGHAT and CDR2 FQNNGV. The CDR3 DNA is TGTGCCAGCAGGTTAAAAAGAGGGACGTTAAATGAAGCTTTCATT. It yields the protein CASRLKRGTLNEAFI.

Regarding this clonotype: At one end the junction does not follow the germline gene, possibly because of a read error. The chain is built from TRBV11-2 and TRBJ1-4; D uncertain. The germline CDR1 and CDR2 sequences are SGHAT and FQNNGV. This CDR3 spans 12 amino acids. The CDR3 region is CVSSPWEGKLFF. The CDR3 DNA sequence: TGTGTCAGCAGTCCCTGGGAGGGAAAACTGTTTTTT.

This clonotype came up a few times. This could be a read error, since a much larger clone is one nucleotide away. V usage is TRBV6-2 or TRBV6-3 and J usage is TRBJ2-7, with 9 bases identical to TRBD2. V was clipped by 9 bases and J by 0 bases; unmatched bases: 6. Germline V gene lookup returns CDR1 MNHEY and CDR2 SVGEGT. The CDR3 is 14 residues long. CDR3 sequence (DNA): TGTGCCAGGAACCTAGCGGGAAACTCCTACGAGCAGTACTTC. It codes for CARNLAGNSYEQYF.

This clonotype has only a few counts. The junction differs from germline at one of its ends, possibly a read error. The chain combines TRBV28 with TRBJ2-3; the D gene is possibly TRBD2 (5 bases). The germline V gene encodes CDR1 MDHEN and CDR2 SYDVKM. This CDR3 spans 15 amino acids. CDR3 sequence reads: CASSHPSGWQDMQYF. CDR3 DNA sequence: TGTGCCAGCAGTCACCCCTCGGGATGGCAAGATATGCAGTATTTT.

As to this clonotype: Its ends do not fully match the called genes, so a read error is possible. The chain combines TRBV6-5 with TRBJ2-2, with TRBD1 identical over 9 bases. CDR3 length equals 15 residues. Looked up from germline, CDR1 is MNHEY and CDR2 is SVGAGI. The CDR3 DNA reads as TGTCCCAGCAGTCCGCGGACAGGGGCCACCGGGGAGCTGTTTTTT. It yields the protein CPSSPRTGATGELFF.

Points on this clonotype: The junction does not match germline at one end; this may be a read error. The chain combines TRBV11-2 with TRBJ2-2; tentative D call: TRBD2 (5 bases). Germline CDR1 is SGHAT and CDR2 is FQNNGV. The CDR3 contains 16 residues. CDR3 coding DNA: TGCGCCAGCAGCTTAGTGGCGCTAGCAGGAACCGGGGAGATGTTTTTC. Residues: CASSLVALAGTGEMFF.

This chain connects TRBV29-1 to TRBJ2-6; D is unresolved. With 8 bases removed from V and 4 bases from J, the gap between germline ends came to 15 bases. Germline V gene lookup returns CDR1 SQVTM and CDR2 ANQGSEA. CDR3 length: 14 amino acids. The CDR3 sequence is CSLAGRSGANVLTF. Written as DNA, the CDR3 is TGCAGCCTTGCCGGGCGGTCCGGGGCCAACGTCCTGACTTTC.

The CDR3 sequence is CTSSPGDISYEQYF. CDR3 DNA: TGTACTAGCAGTCCTGGGGACATTAGCTACGAGCAGTACTTC. The genes are TRBV12-3 or TRBV12-4 and TRBJ2-7; D tentatively reads TRBD1 or TRBD2 (6 bases each). The CDR3 length is 14 residues.

In this sample, this clonotype turned up many times. The chain has TRBV6-1 and TRBJ2-3, with D tentatively TRBD2 (6 bases). The CDR3 length is 14 residues. CDR1 and CDR2 from the germline V gene are MNHNS and SASEGT. Trimming removed 8 bases at V and 3 bases at J, with 15 bases between. CDR3: CASGRERATDTQYF. CDR3 bases: TGTGCCAGCGGTCGTGAGCGGGCGACAGATACGCAGTATTTT.

V gene TRBV7-9 combines with J gene TRBJ2-1; 7 nucleotides line up with TRBD2. Germline CDR1 reads SEHNR; CDR2 reads FQNEAQ (reference sequence). The CDR3 extends over 14 amino acids. In DNA, the CDR3 is TGTGTCAGGAGCTCCGGGACTATCGGGAGGTATCAGTTCTTC. It specifies CVRSSGTIGRYQFF.

Turning to this clonotype: This CDR3 fails to terminate in the conserved phenylalanine or tryptophan, so it likely reflects a read error. Because the CDR3's place on the DNA is in doubt, the DNA is left out and the CDR3 is given as listed by TCRdb. V usage is TRBV4-2 and J usage is TRBJ2-1. CDR1 LGHNA and CDR2 YNFKEQ come from the germline V gene. The CDR3 sequence runs 18 residues, both termini included. The CDR3 region is CAISQVVSVRSSYNEQSI.

For this clonotype: Mismatch with germline at one junction end may stem from a read error. This chain links TRBV11-2 with TRBJ1-2; a possible D gene is TRBD1 (5 bases). The CDR3 has 16 amino acids. The germline CDR1 and CDR2 sequences are SGHAT and FQNNGV. The CDR3 protein is CVSSPRGGDWSYGHNF. CDR3 sequence (DNA): TGTGTCAGCAGCCCACGGGGCGGGGATTGGAGCTATGGCCACAACTTC.

For this clonotype: Since the CDR3 does not end with the conserved phenylalanine or tryptophan, this likely comes from a read error. The rearrangement links TRBV5-4 to TRBJ2-1; D remains unclear. CDR1 SGHNT and CDR2 YYREEE come from the germline V gene (reference sequence). The CDR3 sequence is 13 residues long. The CDR3 nucleotides read TGTGTCAGCAGCCCCCCGGTCTCCAATGAGCAGTTCTAC. This codes for CVSSPPVSNEQFY.

Of note for this clonotype: One end of the junction varies from germline; a read error may be responsible. The chain couples TRBV4-2 to TRBJ2-7; 10 bases match TRBD1. In germline, CDR1 is LGHNA, CDR2 YNFKEQ. The CDR3 length is 18 residues. The CDR3: CTSNQEYLGQGGPRGQYF. The CDR3 DNA follows: TGTACCAGCAACCAGGAATACCTAGGACAGGGGGGACCGCGCGGGCAGTACTTC.

V and J are TRBV7-8 and TRBJ2-7; D remains ambiguous. Germline assignment: CDR1 SGHVS and CDR2 FQNEAQ. V was trimmed by 4 bases and J by 1 base, leaving 23 bases between them. CDR3 length equals 18 residues. The CDR3 DNA reads TGTGCCAGCAGCTCGGGTCGCGGTCGTATTACGAGATCCTACGAGCAGTACTTC. Translating gives CASSSGRGRITRSYEQYF.

The chain couples TRBV5-6 to TRBJ2-2; unclear D gene. This CDR3 has 15 residues. Between the trimmed V and J ends, which lost 3 bases and 13 bases, there was a span of 22 bases. Germline V gene data show CDR1 as SGHDT and CDR2 as YYEEEE. The CDR3 is CASSSAPRVTWVLFF. DNA of the CDR3: TGTGCCAGCAGCTCGGCACCAAGAGTCACCTGGGTGCTGTTTTTT.